The 18 T cell receptor beta chains reported below all come from one sample, sequenced in a study of blood T cell repertoires in COVID-19. Libraries were prepared by immunoSEQ multiplex PCR; TCRdb keeps only in-frame clonotypes and omits some of them. The sample consists of around 200,000 clones, nearly 85% of them appearing once. The sequencing input was peripheral blood. The receptor set was obtained from a woman aged 25 to 39 with COVID-19, enrolled during active disease.

The chain joins TRBV6-6 to TRBJ2-2, with 12 bases lining up with TRBD2. Unmatched junction bases numbered 3, after V lost 5 bases and J lost 5 bases. Germline lookup yields CDR1 MNHNY and CDR2 SVGAGI (reference sequence). This CDR3 has 15 amino acids. CDR3 sequence: CASSLAGGTTGELFF. In DNA form, the CDR3 reads TGTGCCAGCAGTCTAGCGGGAGGGACGACCGGGGAGCTGTTTTTT.

The V gene is TRBV6-2 or TRBV6-3, the J gene TRBJ2-7; 10 bases line up with TRBD2. The CDR3 extends over 14 amino acids. Looked up from germline, CDR1 is MNHEY and CDR2 is SVGEGT. V shed 6 bases, J shed 2 bases, and the junction held 4 bases outside the gene matches. The CDR3 DNA reads as TGTGCCAGCAGCGGACTAGCGGAGACCTACGAGCAGTACTTC. Translated: CASSGLAETYEQYF.

The genes are TRBV7-9 and TRBJ2-2, with TRBD1 matching over 7 bases. Trimming at V came to 6 bases and at J to 7 bases, leaving 5 bases not matched to a gene. This CDR3 contains 13 residues. Per the germline V gene, CDR1 is SEHNR and CDR2 is FQNEAQ (reference sequence). The CDR3 DNA reads as TGTGCCAGCAGTCCACAGGGGAACGGGGAGCTGTTTTTT. Amino acids: CASSPQGNGELFF.

This chain uses TRBV27 with TRBJ2-1; a possible D gene is TRBD1 (6 bases). Germline V gene sequence: CDR1 MNHEY, CDR2 SMNVEV (reference sequence). The CDR3 has 19 amino acids. Deletions cut 2 bases from V and 3 bases from J, with 23 bases between. This chain's CDR3 is CASSLVGRGRTYYYNEQFF. The CDR3, as DNA: TGTGCCAGCAGTTTAGTTGGCAGGGGCAGGACCTATTACTACAATGAGCAGTTCTTC.

CDR3 region: CASGREMADTQYF. The CDR3 DNA reads TGTGCCAGCGGGCGGGAGATGGCAGATACGCAGTATTTT. The rearrangement joins TRBV5-4 to TRBJ2-3, with 7 bases identical to TRBD2. The CDR3 spans 13 residues. CDR1 is SGHNT and CDR2 is YYREEE in the germline V gene (reference sequence). The J segment lost 4 bases and the V segment lost 7 bases, leaving 6 bases of the junction unmatched.

V and J are TRBV27 and TRBJ2-5; maybe TRBD1 (5 bases). Deletions cut 3 bases from V and 0 bases from J, with 5 bases between. CDR3 size: 13 residues. Per the germline V gene, CDR1 is MNHEY and CDR2 is SMNVEV (reference sequence). CDR3 nucleotides: TGTGCCAGCAGTTTCAGGGACCAAGAGACCCAGTACTTC. This encodes CASSFRDQETQYF.

This clone was recorded a few times. J is TRBJ1-1 and V is TRBV7-2; D gene ambiguous. The CDR3 contains 14 residues. The ends were cut back, 3 bases at V and 5 bases at J, with 13 bases in the middle. Germline CDR1 and CDR2: SGHTA and FQGNSA. Written as DNA, the CDR3 is TGTGCCAGCAGCTTCAGCCGGCGGAGTACTGAAGCTTTCTTT. It encodes CASSFSRRSTEAFF.

The rearrangement joins TRBV27 to TRBJ2-3; D remains unclear. V lost 5 bases, J lost 4 bases, and 13 bases lay in between. CDR3 size: 14 residues. CDR1 is MNHEY, CDR2 SMNVEV, per germline (reference sequence). CDR3 nucleotide sequence: TGTGCCAGCAGTCTAGAATTAAAGGCAGATACGCAGTATTTT. This translates into CASSLELKADTQYF.

Remarks on this clone: The sample carries other DNA sequences with the same CDR3. J is TRBJ2-3 and V is TRBV5-1, with a possible D match to TRBD2 (6 bases). V was pared by 3 bases and J by 3 bases, with 11 bases between. Per germline, CDR1 SGHRS and CDR2 YFSETQ. The CDR3 sequence is 14 residues long. The CDR3 sequence is CASSSVGGTDTQYF. The CDR3 coding sequence is TGCGCCAGCAGCTCGGTGGGGGGAACAGATACGCAGTATTTT. The variable domain in full, completed from reference TRBV5-1 and TRBJ2-3, reads KAGVTQTPRYLIKTRGQQVTLSCSPISGHRSVSWYQQTPGQGLQFLFEYFSETQRNKGNFPGRFSGRQFSNSRSEMNVSTLELGDSALYLCASSSVGGTDTQYFGPGTRLTVL.

V usage is TRBV10-2 and J usage is TRBJ2-7; D not certain. CDR3 length: 14 residues. From germline, CDR1 is WSHSY and CDR2 SAAADI. V was clipped by 10 bases and J by 0 bases, with 16 bases between them. The DNA for the CDR3 is TGCGCCACCCAATTGGGCTCCCCCTCCTACGAGCAGTACTTC. It codes for CATQLGSPSYEQYF.

This clone was seen only a few times. The chain recombines TRBV15 with TRBJ1-2, with no clear D. Germline V CDR1 and CDR2: LNHNV, YYDKDF (reference sequence). This CDR3 spans 14 amino acids. V was trimmed by 3 bases and J by 2 bases, leaving 10 bases between them. DNA for the CDR3: TGTGCCACCAGCAGGGCCGGGATCAACTATGGCTACACCTTC. This sequence encodes CATSRAGINYGYTF. Drawing the rest from reference TRBV15 and TRBJ1-2, the complete variable domain is DAMVIQNPRYQVTQFGKPVTLSCSQTLNHNVMYWYQQKSSQAPKLLFHYYDKDFNNEADTPDNFQSRRPNTSFCFLDIRSPGLGDTAMYLCATSRAGINYGYTFGSGTRLTVV.

The rearrangement links TRBV11-2 to TRBJ2-7; TRBD1 matches 9 bases. From germline, CDR1 is SGHAT and CDR2 FQNNGV. The CDR3 sequence is 15 residues long. After removal of 3 bases from V and 2 bases from J, the junction contained 5 bases not matched to a gene. CDR3 bases: TGTGCCAGCAGCTTTGGACAGGGGTTAACCTACGAGCAGTACTTC. This translates into CASSFGQGLTYEQYF.

The gene calls are TRBV2 and TRBJ1-2; 8 nucleotides agree with TRBD1. V lost 2 bases and J lost 8; bases outside the gene matches: 10. The CDR3 has 15 amino acids. Per the germline V gene, CDR1 is SNHLY and CDR2 is FYNNEI. CDR3 sequence: CASSEITSRQGGYTF. As DNA, the CDR3 is TGTGCCAGCAGTGAAATCACCTCAAGACAGGGGGGCTACACCTTC. The full variable domain, its missing parts supplied by reference TRBV2 and TRBJ1-2, is EPEVTQTPSHQVTQMGQEVILRCVPISNHLYFYWYRQILGQKVEFLVSFYNNEISEKSEIFDDQFSVERPDGSNFTLKIRSTKLEDSAMYFCASSEITSRQGGYTFGSGTRLTVV.

This clone has just a few counts. This chain connects TRBV6-6 to TRBJ1-6; 7 nucleotides line up with TRBD1. The CDR3 is 15 amino acids. Germline V gene sequence: CDR1 MNHNY, CDR2 SVGAGI (reference sequence). The J segment lost 9 bases and the V segment lost 6 bases, leaving 11 bases of the junction unmatched. The DNA for the CDR3 is TGTGCCAGCAGCCCCACAGGGGAAGGTGCTTCACCCCTCCACTTT. Translation gives CASSPTGEGASPLHF.

This sequence joins TRBV7-9 and TRBJ1-5, with D unresolved. The CDR3 has 12 residues. Trimming cost V 3 bases and J 5 bases, with 5 bases left between them. Germline V gives CDR1 SEHNR, CDR2 FQNEAQ (reference sequence). The chain's CDR3 is CASSFADQPQHF. Written as DNA, the CDR3 is TGTGCCAGCAGCTTCGCGGATCAGCCCCAGCATTTT.

This clone occurred once. This chain connects TRBV11-2 to TRBJ1-2, with D perhaps matching TRBD1 (5 bases). The CDR3 loop spans 17 amino acids. Germline CDR1 reads SGHAT; CDR2 reads FQNNGV. Trimming left V 0 bases short and J 1 base short, with 15 bases between. CDR3 sequence (DNA): TGTGCCAGCAGCTTAGATAGTAGGGGAATTATTAACTATGGCTACACCTTC. Its translation: CASSLDSRGIINYGYTF.

This clone was seen a handful of times. CDR3 sequence (DNA): TGTGCCATCTTGGACAGATCCTACGAGCAGTACTTC. Its translation: CAILDRSYEQYF. V usage is TRBV10-3 and J usage is TRBJ2-7; tentative D call: TRBD1 (6 bases). V lost 8 bases and J lost 1, with 9 bases in between. The CDR3 covers 12 residues. Germline loops: CDR1 ENHRY, CDR2 SYGVKD.

This clone appeared a single time. V gene TRBV7-2 combines with J gene TRBJ1-4; weak D call: TRBD1 (6 bases). This CDR3 comprises 16 residues. Per germline, CDR1 SGHTA and CDR2 FQGNSA. The ends were cut back, 5 bases at V and 7 bases at J, with 20 bases in the middle. The DNA of the CDR3 is TGTGCCAGCAGCAACCGGTGGGGGCAGGGGCGTGAAAAACTGTTTTTT. Protein: CASSNRWGQGREKLFF. The entire variable domain, with the rest obtained from reference TRBV7-2 and TRBJ1-4, is as follows: GAGVSQSPSNKVTEKGKDVELRCDPISGHTALYWYRQSLGQGLEFLIYFQGNSAPDKSGLPSDRFSAERTGGSVSTLTIQRTQQEDSAVYLCASSNRWGQGREKLFFGSGTQLSVL.